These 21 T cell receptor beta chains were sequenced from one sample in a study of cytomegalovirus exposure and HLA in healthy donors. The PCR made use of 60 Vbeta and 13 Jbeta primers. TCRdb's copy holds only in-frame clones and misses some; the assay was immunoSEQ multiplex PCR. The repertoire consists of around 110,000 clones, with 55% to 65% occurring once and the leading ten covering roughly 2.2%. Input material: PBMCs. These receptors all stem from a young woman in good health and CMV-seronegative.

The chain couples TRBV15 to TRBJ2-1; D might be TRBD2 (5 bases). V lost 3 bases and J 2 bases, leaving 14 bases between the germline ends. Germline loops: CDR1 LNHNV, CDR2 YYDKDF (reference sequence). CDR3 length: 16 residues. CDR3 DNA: TGTGCCACCAGCAGGGAGGCGTGGGGAACCTACAATGAGCAGTTCTTC. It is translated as CATSREAWGTYNEQFF.

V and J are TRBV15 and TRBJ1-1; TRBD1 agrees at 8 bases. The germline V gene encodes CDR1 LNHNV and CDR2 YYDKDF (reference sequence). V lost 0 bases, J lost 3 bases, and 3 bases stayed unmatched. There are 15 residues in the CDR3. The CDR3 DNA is TGTGCCACCAGCAGAGATACAGGGGGTTACACTGAAGCTTTCTTT. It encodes CATSRDTGGYTEAFF.

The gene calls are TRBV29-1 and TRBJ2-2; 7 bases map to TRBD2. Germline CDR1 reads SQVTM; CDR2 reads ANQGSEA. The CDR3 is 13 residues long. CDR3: CSGLVSNTGELFF. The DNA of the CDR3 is TGCAGTGGACTAGTCTCCAACACCGGGGAGCTGTTTTTT.

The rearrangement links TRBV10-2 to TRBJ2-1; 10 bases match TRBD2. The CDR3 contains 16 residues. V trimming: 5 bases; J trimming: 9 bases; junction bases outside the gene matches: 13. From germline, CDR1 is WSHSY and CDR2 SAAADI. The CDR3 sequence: CASSSPLAGAPGEQFF. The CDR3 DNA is TGCGCCAGCAGTTCCCCGCTAGCGGGAGCCCCGGGTGAGCAGTTCTTC.

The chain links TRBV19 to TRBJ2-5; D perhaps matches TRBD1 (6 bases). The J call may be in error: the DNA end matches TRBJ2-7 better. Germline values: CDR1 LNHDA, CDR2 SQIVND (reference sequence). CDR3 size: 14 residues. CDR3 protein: CASSIQGLSYEQYF. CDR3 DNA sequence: TGTGCCAGTAGCATACAGGGCCTCTCCTACGAGCAGTACTTC.

For the CDR3, the DNA is TGTGCCAGCAGTGCTTCCAGGAATGAAAAACTGTTTTTT. This translates into CASSASRNEKLFF. The chain is built from TRBV2 and TRBJ1-4; D remains unclear. This CDR3 comprises 13 residues. V lost 4 bases and J lost 5, with 8 bases in between. Germline CDR1 is SNHLY and CDR2 is FYNNEI.

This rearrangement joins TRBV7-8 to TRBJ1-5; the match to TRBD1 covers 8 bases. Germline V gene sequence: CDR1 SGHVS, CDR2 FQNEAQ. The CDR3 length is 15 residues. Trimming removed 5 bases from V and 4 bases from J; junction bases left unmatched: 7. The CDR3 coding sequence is TGTGCCAGCAGCCTAAAAAGGACAGGGAATCAGCCCCAGCATTTT. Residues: CASSLKRTGNQPQHF.

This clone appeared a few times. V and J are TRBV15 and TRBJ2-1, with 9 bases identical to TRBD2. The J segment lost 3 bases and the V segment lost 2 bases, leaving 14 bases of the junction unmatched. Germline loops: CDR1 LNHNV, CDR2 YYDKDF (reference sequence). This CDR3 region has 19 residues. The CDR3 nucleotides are TGTGCCACCAGCAGACAAAACACACTTCTAGCGGGGAACTACAATGAGCAGTTCTTC. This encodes CATSRQNTLLAGNYNEQFF.

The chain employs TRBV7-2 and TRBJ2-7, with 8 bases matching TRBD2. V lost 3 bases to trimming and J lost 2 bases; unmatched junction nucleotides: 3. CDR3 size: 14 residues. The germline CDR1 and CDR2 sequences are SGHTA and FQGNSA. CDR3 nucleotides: TGTGCCAGCAGCTTTAATAGCGGGGCCTACGAGCAGTACTTC. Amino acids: CASSFNSGAYEQYF. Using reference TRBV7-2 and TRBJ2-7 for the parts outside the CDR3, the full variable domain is GAGVSQSPSNKVTEKGKDVELRCDPISGHTALYWYRQSLGQGLEFLIYFQGNSAPDKSGLPSDRFSAERTGGSVSTLTIQRTQQEDSAVYLCASSFNSGAYEQYFGPGTRLTVT.

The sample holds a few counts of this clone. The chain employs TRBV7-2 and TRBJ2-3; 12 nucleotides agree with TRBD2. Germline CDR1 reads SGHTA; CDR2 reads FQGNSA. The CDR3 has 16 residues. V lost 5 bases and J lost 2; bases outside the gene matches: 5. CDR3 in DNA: TGTGCCAGCAGCATCGGGACTAGCGGGTTCACAGATACGCAGTATTTT. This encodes CASSIGTSGFTDTQYF.

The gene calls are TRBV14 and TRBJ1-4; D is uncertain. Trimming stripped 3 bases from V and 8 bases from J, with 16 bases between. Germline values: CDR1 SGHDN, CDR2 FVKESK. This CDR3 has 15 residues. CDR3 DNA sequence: TGTGCCAGCAGCCAGAAGTTCTCGGGGAGAGAAAAACTGTTTTTT. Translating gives CASSQKFSGREKLFF. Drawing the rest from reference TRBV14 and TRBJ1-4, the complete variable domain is EAGVTQFPSHSVIEKGQTVTLRCDPISGHDNLYWYRRVMGKEIKFLLHFVKESKQDESGMPNNRFLAERTGGTYSTLKVQPAELEDSGVYFCASSQKFSGREKLFFGSGTQLSVL.

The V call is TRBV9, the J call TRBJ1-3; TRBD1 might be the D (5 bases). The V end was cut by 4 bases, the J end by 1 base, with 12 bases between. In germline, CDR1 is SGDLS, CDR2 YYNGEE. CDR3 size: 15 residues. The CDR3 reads CASSPNPGSGNTIYF. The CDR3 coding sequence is TGTGCCAGCAGCCCTAACCCAGGGTCTGGAAACACCATATATTTT.

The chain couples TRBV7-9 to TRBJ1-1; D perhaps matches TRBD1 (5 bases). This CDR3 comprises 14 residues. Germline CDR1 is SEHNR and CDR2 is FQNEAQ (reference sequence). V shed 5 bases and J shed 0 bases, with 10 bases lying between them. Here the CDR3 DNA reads TGTGCCAGCAGCCGGGGGATCATGAACACTGAAGCTTTCTTT. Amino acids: CASSRGIMNTEAFF.

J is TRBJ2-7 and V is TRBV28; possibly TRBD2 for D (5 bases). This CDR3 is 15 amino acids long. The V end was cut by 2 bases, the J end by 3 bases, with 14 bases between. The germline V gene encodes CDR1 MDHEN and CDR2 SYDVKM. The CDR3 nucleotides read TGTGCCAGCAGTTTAATGCTAGCCAGTAGCTACGAGCAGTACTTC. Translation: CASSLMLASSYEQYF.

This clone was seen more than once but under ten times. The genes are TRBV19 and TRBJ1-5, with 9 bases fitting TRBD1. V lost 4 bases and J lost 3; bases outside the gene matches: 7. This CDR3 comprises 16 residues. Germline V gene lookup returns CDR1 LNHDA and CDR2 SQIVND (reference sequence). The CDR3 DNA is TGTGCCAGTAGTAGCCAACAGGGGGCCAACAATCAGCCCCAGCATTTT. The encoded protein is CASSSQQGANNQPQHF.

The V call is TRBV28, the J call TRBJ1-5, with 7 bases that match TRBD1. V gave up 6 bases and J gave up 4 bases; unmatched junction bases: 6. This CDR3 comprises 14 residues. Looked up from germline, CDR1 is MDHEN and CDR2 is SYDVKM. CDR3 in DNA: TGTGCCAGCAGCCGTAACAGGGGTAATCAGCCCCAGCATTTT. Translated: CASSRNRGNQPQHF.

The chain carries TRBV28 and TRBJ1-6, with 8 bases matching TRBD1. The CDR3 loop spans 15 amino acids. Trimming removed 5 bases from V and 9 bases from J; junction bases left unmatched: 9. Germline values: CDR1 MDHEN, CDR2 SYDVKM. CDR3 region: CASSPPGGEVSPLHF. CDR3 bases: TGTGCCAGCAGTCCCCCAGGGGGCGAGGTTTCACCCCTCCACTTT.

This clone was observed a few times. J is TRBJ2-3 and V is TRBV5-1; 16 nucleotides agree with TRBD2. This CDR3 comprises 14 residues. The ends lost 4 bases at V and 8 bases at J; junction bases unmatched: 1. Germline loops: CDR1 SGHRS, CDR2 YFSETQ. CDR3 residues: CASSGTSGRGTQYF. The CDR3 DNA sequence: TGCGCCAGCAGCGGGACTAGCGGGAGGGGTACGCAGTATTTT.

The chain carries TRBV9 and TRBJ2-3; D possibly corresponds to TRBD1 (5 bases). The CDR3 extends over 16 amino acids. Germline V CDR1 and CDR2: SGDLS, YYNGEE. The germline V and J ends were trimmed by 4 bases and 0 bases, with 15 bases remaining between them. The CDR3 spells CASSPQGSTSTDTQYF. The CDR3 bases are TGTGCCAGCAGCCCCCAGGGCTCGACTAGCACAGATACGCAGTATTTT.

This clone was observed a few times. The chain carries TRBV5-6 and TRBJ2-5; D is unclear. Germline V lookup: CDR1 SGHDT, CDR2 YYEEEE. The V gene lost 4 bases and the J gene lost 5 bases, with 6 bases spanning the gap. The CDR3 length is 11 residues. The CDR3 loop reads CASSIGETQYF. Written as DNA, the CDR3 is TGTGCCAGCAGCATCGGTGAGACCCAGTACTTC. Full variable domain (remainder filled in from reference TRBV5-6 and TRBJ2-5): DAGVTQSPTHLIKTRGQQVTLRCSPKSGHDTVSWYQQALGQGPQFIFQYYEEEERQRGNFPDRFSGHQFPNYSSELNVNALLLGDSALYLCASSIGETQYFGPGTRLLVL.

The CDR3, as DNA: TGCGCCAGCAGCATCGGACAGGGCAGGGGCGAGCAGTACTTC. It is translated as CASSIGQGRGEQYF. The chain combines TRBV5-1 with TRBJ2-7; 8 nucleotides agree with TRBD1. After removal of 4 bases from V and 6 bases from J, the junction contained 9 bases not matched to a gene. Germline-derived CDR1 and CDR2 are SGHRS and YFSETQ. This CDR3 is built from 14 residues.